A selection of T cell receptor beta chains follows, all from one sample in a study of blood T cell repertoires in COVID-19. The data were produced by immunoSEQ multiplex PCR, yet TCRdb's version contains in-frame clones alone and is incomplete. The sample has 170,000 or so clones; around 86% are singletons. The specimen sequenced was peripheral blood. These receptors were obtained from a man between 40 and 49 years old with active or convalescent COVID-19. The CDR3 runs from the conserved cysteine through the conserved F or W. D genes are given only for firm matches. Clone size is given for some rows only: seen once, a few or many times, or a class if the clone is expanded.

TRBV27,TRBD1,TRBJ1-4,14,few,TGTGCCAGCAGGGGGACAGGGAGGAATGAAAAACTGTTTTTT,CASRGTGRNEKLFF
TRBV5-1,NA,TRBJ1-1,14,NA,TGCGCCAGCAGCCAAGACAGGTCGAACACTGAAGCTTTCTTT,CASSQDRSNTEAFF
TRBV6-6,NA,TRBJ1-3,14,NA,TGTGCCAGCGTTTCCCTTTTCTCTGGAAACACCATATATTTT,CASVSLFSGNTIYF
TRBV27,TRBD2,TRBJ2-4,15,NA,TGTGCCAGCAGTTTCCATTTAGCGGGGGGAAACATTCAGTACTTC,CASSFHLAGGNIQYF
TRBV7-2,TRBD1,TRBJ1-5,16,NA,TGTGCCAGCAGGAACGAGGGGGCGCTTGGAAATCAGCCCCAGCATTTT,CASRNEGALGNQPQHF
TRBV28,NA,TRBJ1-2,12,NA,TGTGCCAGCAGTTTAGCAGGGAAGGGCTACACCTTC,CASSLAGKGYTF
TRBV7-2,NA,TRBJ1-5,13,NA,TGTGCCAGCAGCTTAAGCGTTACTCAGCCCCAGCATTTT,CASSLSVTQPQHF
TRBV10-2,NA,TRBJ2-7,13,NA,TGCGCCAGCAGTGAGGGCAGATCCTACGAGCAGTACTTC,CASSEGRSYEQYF
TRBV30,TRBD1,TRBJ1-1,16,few,TGTGCCTGGACCTCCCCGGGGGGACAGGTGGACACTGAAGCTTTCTTT,CAWTSPGGQVDTEAFF
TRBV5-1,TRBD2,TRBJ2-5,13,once,TGCGCCAGCAGCTTGGCCGGGACTAAGGATGGGTACTTC,CASSLAGTKDGYF
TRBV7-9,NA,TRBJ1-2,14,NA,TGTGCCAGCAGCTTTGACAGCCCCCTTGGGGGCTACACCTTC,CASSFDSPLGGYTF
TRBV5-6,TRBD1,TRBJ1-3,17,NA,TGTGCCAGCAGCTTGCCGGGACAGGGACCCTCTGGAAACACCATATATTTT,CASSLPGQGPSGNTIYF
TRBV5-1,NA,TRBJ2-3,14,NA,TGCGCCAGCAGCTTGGAACTGAACACAGATACGCAGTATTTT,CASSLELNTDTQYF
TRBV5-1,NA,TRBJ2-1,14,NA,TGCGCCAGCAGCTTGGTCTGGGCGGACAGAGAGCAGTTCTTC,CASSLVWADREQFF
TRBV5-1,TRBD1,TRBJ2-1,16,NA,TGCGCCAGCAGCTTGGCCGACGGCAGGGGGCGGAATGAGCAGTTCTTC,CASSLADGRGRNEQFF
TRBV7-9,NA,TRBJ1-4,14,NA,TGTGCCAGCAGCCCCTCCAGGTTTAATGAAAAACTGTTTTTT,CASSPSRFNEKLFF
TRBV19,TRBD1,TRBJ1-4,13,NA,TGTGCCAGCCGGGGACAGGCGTCTGAAAAACTGTTTTTT,CASRGQASEKLFF
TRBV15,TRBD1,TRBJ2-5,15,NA,TGTGCCACCAGCAGAGACGACAGGGGTGGGGAGACCCAGTACTTC,CATSRDDRGGETQYF
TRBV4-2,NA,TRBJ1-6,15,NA,TGTGCCAGCAGCCAAGAGGAGGGGTTGAATTCACCCCTCCACTTT,CASSQEEGLNSPLHF
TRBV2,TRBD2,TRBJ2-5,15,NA,TGTGCCAGCACTATGGGGCGGGGGAACAGAGAGACCCAGTACTTC,CASTMGRGNRETQYF
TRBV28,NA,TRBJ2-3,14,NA,TGTGCCAGCAGTTTAGCAGGAAACACAGATACGCAGTATTTT,CASSLAGNTDTQYF
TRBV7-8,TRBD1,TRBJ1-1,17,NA,TGTGCCAGCAGCTTAGAAGACCGAACAGGGGGTTTGCCTGAAGCTTTCTTT,CASSLEDRTGGLPEAFF
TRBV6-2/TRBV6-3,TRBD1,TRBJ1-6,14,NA,TGTGCCAGCAGTGACAGGGGGCATCGGTCACCCCTCCACTTT,CASSDRGHRSPLHF
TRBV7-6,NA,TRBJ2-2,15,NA,TGTGCCAGCAGCACAGGGCCCTCGAACACCGGGGAGCTGTTTTTT,CASSTGPSNTGELFF
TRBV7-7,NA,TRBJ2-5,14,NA,TGTGCTAGCAGCCCCGGACAGTCCGTGGAGACCCAGTACTTC,CASSPGQSVETQYF
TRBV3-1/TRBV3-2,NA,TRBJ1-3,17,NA,TGTGCCAGCAGCCCCCCAACGCTACGAGCCTCTGGAAACACCATATATTTT,CASSPPTLRASGNTIYF
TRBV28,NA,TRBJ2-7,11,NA,TGTGCCAGCAACGGGAGATACGAGCAGTACTTC,CASNGRYEQYF
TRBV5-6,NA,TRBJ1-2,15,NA,TGTGCCAGCAGCTTGACGGGGGTACTTAGCTATGGCTACACCTTC,CASSLTGVLSYGYTF
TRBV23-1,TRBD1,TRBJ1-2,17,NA,TGCGCCAGCAGTCAACCAGTCCCGGGACAGGGGGACTATGGCTACACCTTC,CASSQPVPGQGDYGYTF
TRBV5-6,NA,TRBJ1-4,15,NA,TGTGCCAGCAGCGAGCCAAGGGGGACTAATGAAAAACTGTTTTTT,CASSEPRGTNEKLFF
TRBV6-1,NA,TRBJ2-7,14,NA,TGTGCCAGCAGTGAGAGGAAAGGAGACTACGAGCAGTACTTC,CASSERKGDYEQYF
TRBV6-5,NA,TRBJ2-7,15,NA,TGTGCCAGCAGACAGTCCGCGACGGTCCTTCTCGAGCAGTACTTC,CASRQSATVLLEQYF
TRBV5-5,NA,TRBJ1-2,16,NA,TGTGCCAGCAGCACGGGCTGGACGGACACTAACTATGGCTACACCTTC,CASSTGWTDTNYGYTF
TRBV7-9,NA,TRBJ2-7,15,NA,TGTGCCAGCGAGCTTCCCGGTACAGGTTCCTACGAGCAGTACTTC,CASELPGTGSYEQYF
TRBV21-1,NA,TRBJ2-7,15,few,TGTGCCAGCAGCAAAGACACCGGGACAGATTACGAGCAGTACTTC,CASSKDTGTDYEQYF
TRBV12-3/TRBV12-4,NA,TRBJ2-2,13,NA,TGTGCCAGCAGGCTACAGTTCGCCGGGGAGCTGTTTTTT,CASRLQFAGELFF
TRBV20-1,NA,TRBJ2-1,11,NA,TGCAGTGCTAGGGCTTCCAATGAGCAGTTCTTC,CSARASNEQFF
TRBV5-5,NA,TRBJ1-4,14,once,TGTGCCAGCAGCTTGGAACAGCGGAGTGAAAAACTGTTTTTT,CASSLEQRSEKLFF
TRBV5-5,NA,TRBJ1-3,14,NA,TGTGCCAGCAGCGCAGGGTACTCAGGAAACACCATATATTTT,CASSAGYSGNTIYF
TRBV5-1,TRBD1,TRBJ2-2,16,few,TGCGCCAGCAGCTCACCGGGACAGGGTTCTACCGGGGAGCTGTTTTTT,CASSSPGQGSTGELFF
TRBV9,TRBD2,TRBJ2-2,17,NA,TGTGCCAGCAGCGTAGCCGGAGCGGGGGGGCAAACCGGGGAGCTGTTTTTT,CASSVAGAGGQTGELFF
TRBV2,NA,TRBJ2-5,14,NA,TGTGCCAGCAGTCCCACAACATCCCAAGAGACCCAGTACTTC,CASSPTTSQETQYF
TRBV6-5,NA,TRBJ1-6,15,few,TGTGCCAGCACCCCGACCGTGCGGCAGGGTTCACCCCTCCACTTT,CASTPTVRQGSPLHF
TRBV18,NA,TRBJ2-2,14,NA,TGTGCCAGCTCACCCGACTTGCTCACCGGGGAGCTGTTTTTT,CASSPDLLTGELFF